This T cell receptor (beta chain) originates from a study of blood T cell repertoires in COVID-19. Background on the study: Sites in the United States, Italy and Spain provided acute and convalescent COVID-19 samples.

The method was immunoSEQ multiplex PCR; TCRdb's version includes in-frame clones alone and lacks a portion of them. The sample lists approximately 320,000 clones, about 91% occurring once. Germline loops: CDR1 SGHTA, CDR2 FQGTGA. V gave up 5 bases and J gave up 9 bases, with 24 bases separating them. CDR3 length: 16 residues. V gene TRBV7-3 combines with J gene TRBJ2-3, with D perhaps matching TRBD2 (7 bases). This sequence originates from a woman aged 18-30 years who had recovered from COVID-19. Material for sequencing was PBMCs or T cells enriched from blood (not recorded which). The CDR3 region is CASSPFAGAEFGTQYF. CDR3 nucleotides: TGTGCCAGCAGCCCATTTGCGGGGGCTGAATTCGGGACGCAGTATTTT.